This TCR beta chain is from a study of shared clonotypes between healthy human individuals. The V and J ends lost 6 bases and 7 bases, in that order; junction bases with no gene match: 7. The germline gives CDR1 MNHEY, CDR2 SVGAGI. The CDR3 spans 13 residues. Only CD45RO-negative cells positively selected for CCR7 counted as naive CD8 cells, so terminally differentiated effector memory CD45RA+ cells were excluded. Genomic DNA belonging to each subset was distributed in equal measure over several immunoSEQ plates. Profiling relied on immunoSEQ multiplex PCR, and the TCRdb table lists in-frame clones only, not all of them. Of over 2,000,000 clones in the sample, around 93% were seen once.

Sequencing was carried out using naive CD8+ T cells from PBMCs. V usage is TRBV6-5 and J usage is TRBJ1-2; 8 bases are a match to TRBD1. This receptor was obtained from a man between 18 and 35 years old in good health. Some clones in this sample may be carry-over from other donors' samples. The CDR3 DNA reads as TGTGCCAGCAGCTCAGGGGGCCCTCCTGGCTACACCTTC. It specifies CASSSGGPPGYTF.